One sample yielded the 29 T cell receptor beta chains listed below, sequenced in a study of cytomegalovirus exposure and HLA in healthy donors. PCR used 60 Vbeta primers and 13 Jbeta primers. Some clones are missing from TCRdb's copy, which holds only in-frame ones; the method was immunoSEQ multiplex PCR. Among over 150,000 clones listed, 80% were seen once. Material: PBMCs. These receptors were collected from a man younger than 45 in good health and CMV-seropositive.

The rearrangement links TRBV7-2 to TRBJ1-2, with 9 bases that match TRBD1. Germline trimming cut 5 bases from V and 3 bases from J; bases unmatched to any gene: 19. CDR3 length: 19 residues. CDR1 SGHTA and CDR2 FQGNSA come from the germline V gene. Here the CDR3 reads CASSRTPIVRDRVHYGYTF. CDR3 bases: TGTGCCAGCAGCCGCACGCCCATCGTCCGGGACAGGGTTCACTATGGCTACACCTTC.

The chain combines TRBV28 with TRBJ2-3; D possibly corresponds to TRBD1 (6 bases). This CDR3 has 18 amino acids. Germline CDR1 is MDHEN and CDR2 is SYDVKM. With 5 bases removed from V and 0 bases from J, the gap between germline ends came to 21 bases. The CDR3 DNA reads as TGTGCCAGCAGTCCGAAGACAGGTTACCTATCTAGCACAGATACGCAGTATTTT. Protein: CASSPKTGYLSSTDTQYF.

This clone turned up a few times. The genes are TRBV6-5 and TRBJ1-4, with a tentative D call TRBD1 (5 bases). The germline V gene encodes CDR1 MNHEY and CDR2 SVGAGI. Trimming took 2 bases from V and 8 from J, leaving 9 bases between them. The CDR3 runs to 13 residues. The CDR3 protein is CASSYLQGEKLFF. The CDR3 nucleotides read TGTGCCAGCAGTTACCTCCAGGGCGAAAAACTGTTTTTT.

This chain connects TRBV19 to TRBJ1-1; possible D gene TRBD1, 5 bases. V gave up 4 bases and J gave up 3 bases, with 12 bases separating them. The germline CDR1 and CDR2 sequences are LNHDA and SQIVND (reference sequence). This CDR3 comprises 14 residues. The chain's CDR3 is CASSTVGGDTEAFF. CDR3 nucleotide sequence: TGTGCCAGTAGTACCGTCGGGGGTGACACTGAAGCTTTCTTT.

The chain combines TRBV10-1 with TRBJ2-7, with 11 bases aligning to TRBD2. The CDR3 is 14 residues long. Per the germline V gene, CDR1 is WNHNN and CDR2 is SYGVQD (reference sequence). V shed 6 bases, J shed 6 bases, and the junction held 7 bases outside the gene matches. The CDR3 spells CASSKTSGSVEQYF. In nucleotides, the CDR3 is TGCGCCAGCAGCAAAACTAGCGGGAGCGTCGAGCAGTACTTC.

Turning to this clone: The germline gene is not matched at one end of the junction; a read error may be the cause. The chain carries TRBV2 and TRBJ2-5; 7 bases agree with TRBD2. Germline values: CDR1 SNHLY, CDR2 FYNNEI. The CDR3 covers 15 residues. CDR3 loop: CAGSLGRGWAETQYF. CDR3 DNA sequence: TGTGCCGGCAGTTTAGGGCGGGGGTGGGCAGAGACCCAGTACTTC.

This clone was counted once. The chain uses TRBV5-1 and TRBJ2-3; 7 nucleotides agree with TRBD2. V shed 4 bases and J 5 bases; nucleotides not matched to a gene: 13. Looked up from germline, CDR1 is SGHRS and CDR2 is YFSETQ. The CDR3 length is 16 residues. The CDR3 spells CASSPVLAVFKDTQYF. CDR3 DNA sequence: TGCGCCAGCAGCCCCGTTCTAGCGGTATTCAAAGATACGCAGTATTTT.

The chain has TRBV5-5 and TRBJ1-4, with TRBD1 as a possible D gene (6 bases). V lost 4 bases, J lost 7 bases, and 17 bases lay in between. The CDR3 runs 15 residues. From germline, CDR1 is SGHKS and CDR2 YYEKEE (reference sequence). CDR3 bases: TGTGCCAGCAGCCCGCGGGGGGGGGCGACTGAAAAACTGTTTTTT. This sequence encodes CASSPRGGATEKLFF.

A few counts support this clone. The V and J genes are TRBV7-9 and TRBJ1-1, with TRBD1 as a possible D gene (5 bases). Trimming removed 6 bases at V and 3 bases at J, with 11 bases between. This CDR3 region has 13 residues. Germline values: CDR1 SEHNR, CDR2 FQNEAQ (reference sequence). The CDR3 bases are TGTGCCAGCAGACACAGGCCTTACACTGAAGCTTTCTTT. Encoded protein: CASRHRPYTEAFF.

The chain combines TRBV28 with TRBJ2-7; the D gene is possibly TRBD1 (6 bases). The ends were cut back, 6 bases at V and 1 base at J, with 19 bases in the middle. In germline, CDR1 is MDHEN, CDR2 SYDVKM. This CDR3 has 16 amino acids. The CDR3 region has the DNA TGTGCCAGCAGCCGTCCTATGGGGGCTGGGTCCTACGAGCAGTACTTC. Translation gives CASSRPMGAGSYEQYF.

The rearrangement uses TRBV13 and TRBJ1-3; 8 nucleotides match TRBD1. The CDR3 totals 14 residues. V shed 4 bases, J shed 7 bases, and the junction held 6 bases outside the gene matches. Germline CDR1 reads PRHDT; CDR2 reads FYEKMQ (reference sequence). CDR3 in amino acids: CASSSQTGVNTIYF. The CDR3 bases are TGTGCCAGCAGCTCGCAGACAGGGGTTAACACCATATATTTT.

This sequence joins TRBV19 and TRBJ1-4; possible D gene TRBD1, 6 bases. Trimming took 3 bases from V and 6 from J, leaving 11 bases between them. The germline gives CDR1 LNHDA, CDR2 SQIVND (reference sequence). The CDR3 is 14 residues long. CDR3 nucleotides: TGTGCCAGTAGTATGAGGACAGAACATGAAAAACTGTTTTTT. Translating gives CASSMRTEHEKLFF. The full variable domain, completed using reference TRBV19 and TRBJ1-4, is DGGITQSPKYLFRKEGQNVTLSCEQNLNHDAMYWYRQDPGQGLRLIYYSQIVNDFQKGDIAEGYSVSREKKESFPLTVTSAQKNPTAFYLCASSMRTEHEKLFFGSGTQLSVL.

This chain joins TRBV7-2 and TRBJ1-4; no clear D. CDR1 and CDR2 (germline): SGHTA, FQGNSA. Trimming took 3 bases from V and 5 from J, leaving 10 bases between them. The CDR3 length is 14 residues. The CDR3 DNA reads TGTGCCAGCAGCTTTTCCCCGAGCAATGAAAAACTGTTTTTT. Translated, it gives CASSFSPSNEKLFF. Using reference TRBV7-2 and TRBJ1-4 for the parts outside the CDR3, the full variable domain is GAGVSQSPSNKVTEKGKDVELRCDPISGHTALYWYRQSLGQGLEFLIYFQGNSAPDKSGLPSDRFSAERTGGSVSTLTIQRTQQEDSAVYLCASSFSPSNEKLFFGSGTQLSVL.

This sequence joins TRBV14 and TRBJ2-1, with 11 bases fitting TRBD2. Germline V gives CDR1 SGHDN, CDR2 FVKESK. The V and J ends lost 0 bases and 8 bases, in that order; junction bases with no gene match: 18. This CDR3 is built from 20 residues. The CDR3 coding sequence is TGTGCCAGCAGCCAAGATCGGGCAGGGAGTATAGCGGGAGGGCCTTATGAGCAGTTCTTC. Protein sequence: CASSQDRAGSIAGGPYEQFF.

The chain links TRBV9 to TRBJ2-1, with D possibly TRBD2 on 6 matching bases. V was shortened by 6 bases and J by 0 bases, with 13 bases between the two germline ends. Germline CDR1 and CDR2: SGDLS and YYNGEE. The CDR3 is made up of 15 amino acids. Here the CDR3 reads CASNKHGSSYNEQFF. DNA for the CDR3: TGTGCCAGCAACAAACACGGGAGCTCCTACAATGAGCAGTTCTTC.

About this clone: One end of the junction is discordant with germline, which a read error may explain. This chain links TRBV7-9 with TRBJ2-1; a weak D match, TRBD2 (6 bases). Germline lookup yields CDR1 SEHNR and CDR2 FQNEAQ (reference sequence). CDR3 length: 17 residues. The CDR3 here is CSSSLSSSGPAYNEQFF. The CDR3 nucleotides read TGTTCCAGCAGCTTATCTTCAAGCGGGCCTGCCTACAATGAGCAGTTCTTC. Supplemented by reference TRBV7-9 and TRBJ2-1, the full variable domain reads DTGVSQNPRHKITKRGQNVTFRCDPISEHNRLYWYRQTLGQGPEFLTYFQNEAQLEKSRLLSDRFSAERPKGSFSTLEIQRTEQGDSAMYLCSSSLSSSGPAYNEQFFGPGTRLTVL.

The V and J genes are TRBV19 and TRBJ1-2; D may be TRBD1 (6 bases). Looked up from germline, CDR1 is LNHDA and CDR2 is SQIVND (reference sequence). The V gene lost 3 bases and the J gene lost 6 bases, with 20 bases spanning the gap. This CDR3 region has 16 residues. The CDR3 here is CASSINYQTRDNGYTF. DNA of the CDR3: TGTGCCAGTAGTATTAACTACCAGACCCGGGACAATGGCTACACCTTC.

CDR3 DNA: TGCGCCAGCAGCTTGCTTGGGACAGGGGATGACGAGCAGTACTTC. Its translation: CASSLLGTGDDEQYF. The J gene is TRBJ2-7, the V gene TRBV5-1, with TRBD1 matching 10 bases. The CDR3 consists of 15 residues. The V segment lost 1 base and the J segment 5 bases; nucleotides outside the gene matches: 6. CDR1 is SGHRS and CDR2 is YFSETQ in the germline V gene.

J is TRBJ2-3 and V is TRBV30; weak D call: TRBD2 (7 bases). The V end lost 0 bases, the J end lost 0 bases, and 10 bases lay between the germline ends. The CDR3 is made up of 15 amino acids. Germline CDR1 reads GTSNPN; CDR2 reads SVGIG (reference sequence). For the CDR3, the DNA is TGTGCCTGGAGTGTAGGGGGGGTTAGCACAGATACGCAGTATTTT. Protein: CAWSVGGVSTDTQYF.

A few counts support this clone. The CDR3, as DNA: TGTGCCAGCAGTCTCCTCCCTAGCGCCGCCGGGGAGCTGTTTTTT. Encoded protein: CASSLLPSAAGELFF. The chain links TRBV6-5 to TRBJ2-2; TRBD2 might be the D (6 bases). This CDR3 comprises 15 residues. Germline V gene data show CDR1 as MNHEY and CDR2 as SVGAGI. The V gene lost 5 bases and the J gene lost 6 bases, with 16 bases spanning the gap.

This CDR3 is CASSISAALGTGELFF. CDR3 in DNA: TGTGCCAGTAGTATTTCAGCGGCCTTGGGGACCGGGGAGCTGTTTTTT. The rearrangement uses TRBV19 and TRBJ2-2; possible D gene TRBD2, 5 bases. V shed 3 bases and J shed 5 bases, with 16 bases lying between them. This CDR3 region has 16 residues. Germline CDR1 and CDR2: LNHDA and SQIVND (reference sequence).

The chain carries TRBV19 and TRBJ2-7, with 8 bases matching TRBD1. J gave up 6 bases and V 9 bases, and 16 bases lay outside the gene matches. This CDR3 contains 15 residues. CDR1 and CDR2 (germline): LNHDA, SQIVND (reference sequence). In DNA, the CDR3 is TGTGCCAGCCAGACAGGGGCCACGGGGTCTGGCGAGCAGTACTTC. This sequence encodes CASQTGATGSGEQYF.

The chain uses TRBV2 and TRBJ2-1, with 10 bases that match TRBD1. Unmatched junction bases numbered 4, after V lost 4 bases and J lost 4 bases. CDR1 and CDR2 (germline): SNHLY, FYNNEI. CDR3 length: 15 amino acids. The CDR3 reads CASSVLGQGYNEQFF. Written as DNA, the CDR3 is TGTGCCAGCAGTGTTCTGGGACAGGGGTACAATGAGCAGTTCTTC.

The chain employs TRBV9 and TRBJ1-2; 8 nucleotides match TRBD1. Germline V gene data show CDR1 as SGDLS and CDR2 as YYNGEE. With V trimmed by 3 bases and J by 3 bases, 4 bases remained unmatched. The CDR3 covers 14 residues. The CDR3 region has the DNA TGTGCCAGCAGCGACCGGGACAGGCACTATGGCTACACCTTC. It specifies CASSDRDRHYGYTF.

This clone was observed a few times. This CDR3 reads CASSLLAGGLMPYEQYF. DNA for the CDR3: TGCGCCAGCAGCTTGTTAGCGGGGGGCCTAATGCCATACGAGCAGTACTTC. V gene TRBV5-1 combines with J gene TRBJ2-7; TRBD2 matches 10 bases. Germline CDR1 reads SGHRS; CDR2 reads YFSETQ. Trimming cost V 1 base and J 4 bases; bases outside gene matches: 11. CDR3 size: 17 residues.

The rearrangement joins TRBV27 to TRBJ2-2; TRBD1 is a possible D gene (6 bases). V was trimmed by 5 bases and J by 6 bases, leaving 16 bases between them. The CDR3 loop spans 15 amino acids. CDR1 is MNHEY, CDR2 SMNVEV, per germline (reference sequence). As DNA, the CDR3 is TGTGCCAGCAGTGAGACACAGGGAACAGCCGGGGAGCTGTTTTTT. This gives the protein CASSETQGTAGELFF.

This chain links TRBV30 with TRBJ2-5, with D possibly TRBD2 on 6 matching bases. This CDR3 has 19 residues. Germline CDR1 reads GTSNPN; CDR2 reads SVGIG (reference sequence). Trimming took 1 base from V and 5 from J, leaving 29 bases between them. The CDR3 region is CAWSGGLGRKGFPRETQYF. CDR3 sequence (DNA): TGTGCCTGGAGTGGGGGTCTCGGGAGAAAAGGTTTCCCCCGGGAGACCCAGTACTTC.

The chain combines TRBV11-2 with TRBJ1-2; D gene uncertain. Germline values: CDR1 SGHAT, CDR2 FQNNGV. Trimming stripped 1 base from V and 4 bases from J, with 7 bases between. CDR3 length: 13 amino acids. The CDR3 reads CASSLVASYGYTF. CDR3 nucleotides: TGTGCCAGCAGCTTAGTGGCCAGCTATGGCTACACCTTC. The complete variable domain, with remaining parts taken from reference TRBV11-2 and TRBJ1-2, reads EAGVAQSPRYKIIEKRQSVAFWCNPISGHATLYWYQQILGQGPKLLIQFQNNGVVDDSQLPKDRFSAERLKGVDSTLKIQPAKLEDSAVYLCASSLVASYGYTFGSGTRLTVV.

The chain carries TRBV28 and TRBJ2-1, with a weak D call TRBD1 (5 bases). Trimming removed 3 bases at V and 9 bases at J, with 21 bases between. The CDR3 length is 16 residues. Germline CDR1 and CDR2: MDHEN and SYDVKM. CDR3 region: CASSFLGPGKDSEQFF. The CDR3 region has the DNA TGTGCCAGCAGTTTTTTAGGGCCAGGAAAAGACAGTGAGCAGTTCTTC.